This TCR beta chain was recovered during a study of a mutant IDH1 vaccine in newly diagnosed glioma. Study in general: Of treated patients, approximately 62% were men and 37.5% women, averaging 40.4 years.

Only in-frame clones appear in the TCRdb table, and some are missing; sequencing was by immunoSEQ multiplex PCR. The top ten clones hold less than 15% of a sample with approximately 67,000 clones, 84% of them seen once. Germline V CDR1 and CDR2: MDHEN, SYDVKM. Trimming removed 3 bases from V and 1 base from J, with 13 bases in between. The CDR3 totals 16 residues. Notes on this clone: What it recognizes is unknown.

Time point described: week 23, last vaccination. Every single dose of the vaccine, 300 ug of mutant IDH1 20-mer peptide, came with topical imiquimod. This TCR came from a man aged 18 to 30 with glioma. This chain connects TRBV28 to TRBJ1-5, with a weak D call TRBD1 (5 bases). Sequencing used PBMCs, obtained from a glioma patient whose treatment included an IDH1 peptide vaccine. As DNA, the CDR3 is TGTGCCAGCAGTTTCGGCAGGGAGGCGAGCAATCAGCCCCAGCATTTT. Its protein product is CASSFGREASNQPQHF.